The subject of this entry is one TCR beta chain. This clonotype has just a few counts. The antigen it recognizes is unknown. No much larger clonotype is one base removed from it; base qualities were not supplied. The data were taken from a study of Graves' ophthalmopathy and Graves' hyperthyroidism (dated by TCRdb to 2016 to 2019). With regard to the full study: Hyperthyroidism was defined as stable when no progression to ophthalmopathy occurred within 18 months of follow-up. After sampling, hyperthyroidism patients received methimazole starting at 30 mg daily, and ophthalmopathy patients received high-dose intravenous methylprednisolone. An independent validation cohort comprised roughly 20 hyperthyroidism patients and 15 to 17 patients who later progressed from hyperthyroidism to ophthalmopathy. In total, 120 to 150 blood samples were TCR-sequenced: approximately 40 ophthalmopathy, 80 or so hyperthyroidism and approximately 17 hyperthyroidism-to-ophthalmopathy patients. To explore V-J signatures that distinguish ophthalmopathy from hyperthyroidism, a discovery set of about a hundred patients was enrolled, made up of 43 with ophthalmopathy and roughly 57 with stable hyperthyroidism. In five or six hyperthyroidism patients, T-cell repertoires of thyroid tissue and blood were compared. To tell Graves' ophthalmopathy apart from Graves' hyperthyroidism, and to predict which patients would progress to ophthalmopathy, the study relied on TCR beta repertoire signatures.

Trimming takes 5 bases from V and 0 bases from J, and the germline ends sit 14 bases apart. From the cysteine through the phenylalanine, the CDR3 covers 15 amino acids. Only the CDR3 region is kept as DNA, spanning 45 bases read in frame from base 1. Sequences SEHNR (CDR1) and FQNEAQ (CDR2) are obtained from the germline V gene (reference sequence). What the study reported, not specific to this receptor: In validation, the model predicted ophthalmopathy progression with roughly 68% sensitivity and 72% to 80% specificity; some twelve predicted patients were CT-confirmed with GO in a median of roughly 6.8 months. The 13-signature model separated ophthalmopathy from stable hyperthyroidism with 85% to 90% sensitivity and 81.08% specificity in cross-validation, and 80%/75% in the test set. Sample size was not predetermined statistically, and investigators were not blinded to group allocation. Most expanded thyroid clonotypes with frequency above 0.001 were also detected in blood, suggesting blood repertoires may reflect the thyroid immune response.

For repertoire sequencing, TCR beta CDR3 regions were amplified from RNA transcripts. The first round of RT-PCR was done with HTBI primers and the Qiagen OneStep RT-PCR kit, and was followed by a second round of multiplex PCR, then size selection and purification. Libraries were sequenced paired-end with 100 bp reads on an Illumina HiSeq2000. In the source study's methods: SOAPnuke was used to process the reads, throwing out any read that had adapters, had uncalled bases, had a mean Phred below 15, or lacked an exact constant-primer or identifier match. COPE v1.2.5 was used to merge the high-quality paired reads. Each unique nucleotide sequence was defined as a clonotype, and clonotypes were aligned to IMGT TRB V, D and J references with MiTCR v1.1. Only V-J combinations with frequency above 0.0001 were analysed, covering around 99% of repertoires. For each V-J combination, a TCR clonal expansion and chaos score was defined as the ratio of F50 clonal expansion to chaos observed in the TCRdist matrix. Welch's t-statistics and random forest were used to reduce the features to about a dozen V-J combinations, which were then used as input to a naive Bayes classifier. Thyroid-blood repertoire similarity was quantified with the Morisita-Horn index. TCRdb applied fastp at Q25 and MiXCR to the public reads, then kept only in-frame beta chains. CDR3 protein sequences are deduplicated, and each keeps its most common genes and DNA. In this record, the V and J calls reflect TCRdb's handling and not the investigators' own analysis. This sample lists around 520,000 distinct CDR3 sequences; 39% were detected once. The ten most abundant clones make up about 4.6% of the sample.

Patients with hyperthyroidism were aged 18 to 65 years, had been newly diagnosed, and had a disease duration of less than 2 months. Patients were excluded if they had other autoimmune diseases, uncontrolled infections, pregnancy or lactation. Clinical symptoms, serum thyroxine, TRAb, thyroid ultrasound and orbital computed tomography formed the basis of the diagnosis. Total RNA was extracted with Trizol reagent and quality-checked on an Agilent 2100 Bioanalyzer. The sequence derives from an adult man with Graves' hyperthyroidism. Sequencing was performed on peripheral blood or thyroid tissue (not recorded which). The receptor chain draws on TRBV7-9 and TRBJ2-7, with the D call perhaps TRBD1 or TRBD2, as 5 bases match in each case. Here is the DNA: TGTGCCAGCAGCCTAGGGACGGCAAACTCCTACGAGCAGTACTTC. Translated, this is CASSLGTANSYEQYF.